The 10 T cell receptor beta chains below were found in one sample sequenced in a study of identical twins. Each CDR3 protein is one row after TCRdb ran MiXCR on the 5' RACE reads. The table lists over 500,000 distinct CDR3 sequences, 20% to 25% of them singletons. These data also formed part of another study, on T cells expressing NK-cell markers.

Sequencing was done on a sample of CD4+ T cells sorted from blood. The receptors come from a woman between 18 and 29 years old in good health.

V gene TRBV9 combines with J gene TRBJ2-3, with D possibly called TRBD1 or TRBD2 (6 bases each). The CDR3 is 13 residues long. The germline gives CDR1 SGDLS, CDR2 YYNGEE. V lost 4 bases to trimming and J lost 4 bases, with 10 bases between them. In DNA, the CDR3 is TGTGCCAGCAGCTCCCGGGGGCCAGATACGCAGTATTTT. This gives the protein CASSSRGPDTQYF.

This sequence joins TRBV29-1 and TRBJ2-7, with D tentatively TRBD1 (7 bases). The CDR3 runs 12 residues. Trimming left V 7 bases short and J 5 bases short, with 15 bases between. The germline CDR1 and CDR2 sequences are SQVTM and ANQGSEA. The CDR3 coding sequence is TGCAGCGGGGGGGACAGTCGGGACGAGCAGTACTTC. Translating it yields CSGGDSRDEQYF.

The V call is TRBV12-3 or TRBV12-4, the J call TRBJ2-5; TRBD2 is a possible D gene (5 bases). Trimming cost V 3 bases and J 5 bases, with 10 bases left between them. This CDR3 comprises 13 residues. CDR3 region: CASSFARRETQYF. The CDR3 DNA follows: TGTGCCAGCAGTTTTGCCCGGAGGGAGACCCAGTACTTC.

This clonotype was counted only a few times. As DNA, the CDR3 is TGCGGAGCGCGGGAGGGTACGTACGAGCAGTACTTC. This gives the protein CGAREGTYEQYF. The chain links TRBV29-1 to TRBJ2-7; 9 bases fit TRBD2. The germline gives CDR1 SQVTM, CDR2 ANQGSEA. The CDR3 sequence is 12 residues long.

The chain combines TRBV29-1 with TRBJ1-2, with D tentatively TRBD1 (5 bases). There are 15 residues in the CDR3. Trimming took 3 bases from V and 0 from J, leaving 14 bases between them. The germline CDR1 and CDR2 sequences are SQVTM and ANQGSEA. As DNA, the CDR3 is TGCAGCGTTGAGGTCAGGGCCAAAGCTAACTATGGCTACACCTTC. This codes for CSVEVRAKANYGYTF.

Only a few counts were recorded for this clonotype. This chain uses TRBV29-1 with TRBJ2-1; TRBD2 matches 12 bases. The CDR3 runs 13 residues. Germline values: CDR1 SQVTM, CDR2 ANQGSEA. V was pared by 3 bases and J by 9 bases, with 3 bases of the junction left unmatched. The CDR3 nucleotides are TGCAGCGTTGAGGGACTAGCGGGCTTTGAGCAGTTCTTC. This codes for CSVEGLAGFEQFF.

This clonotype came up many times. The chain combines TRBV29-1 with TRBJ2-3; D uncertain. The V and J ends lost 4 bases and 8 bases respectively, with 10 bases between them. The germline V gene has CDR1 SQVTM and CDR2 ANQGSEA. The CDR3 consists of 11 residues. CDR3 protein: CSVGEVRTQYF. DNA for the CDR3: TGCAGCGTTGGTGAAGTGCGTACGCAGTATTTT.

In its sample, this clonotype was seen many times. The V call is TRBV6-1, the J call TRBJ2-7, with 11 bases aligning to TRBD1. CDR3 length: 14 residues. Trimming cost V 5 bases and J 6 bases; bases outside gene matches: 6. In germline, CDR1 is MNHNS, CDR2 SASEGT. DNA for the CDR3: TGTGCCAGCAGTACAGGACAGGGGGCCGGCGAGCAGTACTTC. Protein: CASSTGQGAGEQYF.

The genes are TRBV10-3 and TRBJ1-1; a weak D match, TRBD1 (5 bases). This CDR3 spans 14 amino acids. Germline V gene lookup returns CDR1 ENHRY and CDR2 SYGVKD. V was shortened by 10 bases and J by 2 bases, with 17 bases between the two germline ends. The CDR3, as DNA: TGTGCCACCAGCAGTACTACAGGTAACACTGAAGCTTTCTTT. Its protein is CATSSTTGNTEAFF.

The rearrangement joins TRBV11-3 to TRBJ2-3, with D maybe TRBD1 (5 bases). Germline V gene lookup returns CDR1 SGHNT and CDR2 YENEEA. The CDR3 sequence is 15 residues long. The V end was cut by 8 bases, the J end by 4 bases, with 19 bases between. CDR3 in DNA: TGTGCCAGCCGAGGAGATCAGGGCATGGCAGATACGCAGTATTTT. Encoded protein: CASRGDQGMADTQYF.